This T cell receptor (beta chain) was captured in a study of shared clonotypes between healthy human individuals. This CDR3 has 18 amino acids. Per germline, CDR1 ENHRY and CDR2 SYGVKD. V was clipped by 4 bases and J by 0 bases, with 16 bases between them. Memory CD4+ cells were the fraction left after CD45RA+ naive selection. TCRdb's table, derived via immunoSEQ multiplex PCR, lists solely in-frame clones and lacks some. The sample contains under 2.5 million clones, about nine tenths of which appear only once. The receptor comes from a man aged 18 to 29 in good health. Some clones in this sample may be carry-over from other donors' samples. This sequence joins TRBV10-3 and TRBJ2-6; no clear D. Sequencing input: naive CD4+ T cells from PBMCs. This sample's subset: CD45RA+ positively selected. CDR3 in amino acids: CAISGETNLLSGANVLTF. DNA for the CDR3: TGTGCCATCAGTGGAGAGACAAATTTGCTCTCTGGGGCCAACGTCCTGACTTTC.